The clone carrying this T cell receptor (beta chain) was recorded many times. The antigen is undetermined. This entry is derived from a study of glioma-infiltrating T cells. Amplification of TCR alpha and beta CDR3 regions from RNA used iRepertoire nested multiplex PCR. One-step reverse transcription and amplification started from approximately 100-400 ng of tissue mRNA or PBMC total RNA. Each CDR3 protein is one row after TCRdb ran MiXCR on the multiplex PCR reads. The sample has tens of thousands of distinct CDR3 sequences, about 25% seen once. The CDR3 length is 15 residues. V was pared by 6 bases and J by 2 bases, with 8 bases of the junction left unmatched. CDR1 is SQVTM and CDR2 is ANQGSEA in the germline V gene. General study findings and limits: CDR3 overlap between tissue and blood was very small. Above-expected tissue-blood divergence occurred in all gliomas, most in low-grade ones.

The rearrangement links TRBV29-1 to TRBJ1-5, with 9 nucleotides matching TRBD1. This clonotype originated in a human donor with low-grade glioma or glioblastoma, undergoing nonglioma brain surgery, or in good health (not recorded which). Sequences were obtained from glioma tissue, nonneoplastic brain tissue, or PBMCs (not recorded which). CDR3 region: CSVATGGRGNQPQHF. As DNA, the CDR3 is TGCAGCGTCGCCACAGGGGGCAGGGGCAATCAGCCCCAGCATTTT. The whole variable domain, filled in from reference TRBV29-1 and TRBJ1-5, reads SAVISQKPSRDICQRGTSLTIQCQVDSQVTMMFWYRQQPGQSLTLIATANQGSEATYESGFVIDKFPISRPNLTFSTLTVSNMSPEDSSIYLCSVATGGRGNQPQHFGDGTRLSIL.